Listed below are T cell receptor beta chains from one sample, sequenced in a study of cytomegalovirus exposure and HLA in healthy donors. The protocol was immunoSEQ multiplex PCR, while the TCRdb copy is restricted to in-frame clones and leaves out a portion. The sample lists approximately 160,000 clones; around 78% were seen once. Sequenced: PBMCs. Receptors were obtained from a man aged 35 to 55 in good health and CMV-seronegative. Each CDR3 is given with its conserved first and last residue. A D gene is named only where the DNA matches it firmly. Some rows have no size entry. The others give once, few or many, or a class for an expanded clone.

v_call	clone_size	j_call	d_call	cdr3_nt	cdr3_aa
TRBV6-5	.	TRBJ2-5	TRBD2	TGTGCCAGCAGTGCAAGCGGGAGCCTCCGAGAGACCCAGTACTTC	CASSASGSLRETQYF
TRBV28	.	TRBJ2-3	TRBD2	TGTGCCAGCAGTCCTTTAGCGGGGAACACAGATATGCAGTATTTT	CASSPLAGNTDMQYF
TRBV18	.	TRBJ1-5	.	TGTGCCAGCTCACAGGACAGTAATCAGCCCCAGCATTTT	CASSQDSNQPQHF
TRBV5-5	.	TRBJ2-7	TRBD1	TGTGCCAGCAGCCAATCCGGGACAGGGGCATACGAGCAGTACTTC	CASSQSGTGAYEQYF
TRBV19	.	TRBJ2-5	TRBD1	TGTGCCAGTAGTCCCCGGCGGGGACAGGGCCAAGAGACCCAGTACTTC	CASSPRRGQGQETQYF
TRBV18	.	TRBJ1-2	TRBD1	TGTGCCAGCTCACCGGGACAGGGGAACTATGGCTACACCTTC	CASSPGQGNYGYTF
TRBV28	.	TRBJ2-2	TRBD2	TGTGCCAGCAGTTTGGAGCGGGAGAACACCGGGGAGCTGTTTTTT	CASSLERENTGELFF
TRBV2	.	TRBJ1-2	.	TGTGCCAGCAGTCCGAAGGGGGGCTACACCTTC	CASSPKGGYTF
TRBV9	.	TRBJ2-3	TRBD2	TGTGCCAGCAGCGTAGTCCAGCGGGGGACCACAGATACGCAGTATTTT	CASSVVQRGTTDTQYF
TRBV27	.	TRBJ2-1	.	TGTGCCAGCAGTTTAATTGGACTCAATGAGCAGTTCTTC	CASSLIGLNEQFF
TRBV6-6	.	TRBJ1-3	.	TGTGCCAGCAGTACAAATACCCCGGGAGACACCATATATTTT	CASSTNTPGDTIYF
TRBV19	few	TRBJ1-5	.	TGTGCCAGTAGTGCAACAGGGAACAATCAGCCCCAGCATTTT	CASSATGNNQPQHF
TRBV10-1	.	TRBJ2-3	.	TGCGCCAGCAGTGAGTCGGTTGCAGGGGAAAATACGCAGTATTTT	CASSESVAGENTQYF
TRBV19	few	TRBJ1-4	.	TGTGCCAGTAGTAAGGCAGGGACTAATGAAAAACTGTTTTTT	CASSKAGTNEKLFF
TRBV7-9	.	TRBJ1-2	.	TGTGCCAGCAGCTTCGACACCCTCCATGGCTACACCTTC	CASSFDTLHGYTF
TRBV5-4	.	TRBJ1-1	.	TGTGCCAGCAGTACAGCCTTGAACACTGAAGCTTTCTTT	CASSTALNTEAFF
TRBV7-2	.	TRBJ2-7	TRBD2	TGTGCCAGCAGCTTAGGAGGAGCGGGAGGGTCCTACGAGCAGTACTTC	CASSLGGAGGSYEQYF
TRBV5-6	.	TRBJ2-6	.	TGTGCCAGCAGCTTGTCTGGGTCCTGGGCCAACGGCCTGACTTTC	CASSLSGSWANGLTF
TRBV25-1	few	TRBJ2-2	.	TGTGCCAGCACGAGGGAACCCGGGGAGCTGTTTTTT	CASTREPGELFF
TRBV7-9	.	TRBJ2-5	.	TGTGCCAGTAGCTTAGGGGGGGAAGAGACCCAGTACTTC	CASSLGGEETQYF
TRBV6-1	.	TRBJ2-4	.	TGTGCCAGCAGAGAGGGATTAGCCAAAAACATTCAGTACTTC	CASREGLAKNIQYF
TRBV19	.	TRBJ1-2	.	TGTGCCAGTACCATCAGGGCCCTTTCCCCTCTTGGCTACACCTTC	CASTIRALSPLGYTF
TRBV9	.	TRBJ2-7	.	TGTGCCAGCAGCGGCCACCGGGAGCCCTACGAGCAGTACTTC	CASSGHREPYEQYF
TRBV18	few	TRBJ2-2	TRBD1	TGTGCCAGCTCACGCTCCGGGACAGGGGTCACCGGGGAGCTGTTTTTT	CASSRSGTGVTGELFF
TRBV7-9	.	TRBJ2-7	.	TGTGCCAGCAGCCTGGGGCAGTTCTACGAGCAGTACTTC	CASSLGQFYEQYF
TRBV19	.	TRBJ1-3	.	TGTGCCAGTAGTCGGGGGTCAAGCTCTGGAAACACCATATATTTT	CASSRGSSSGNTIYF
TRBV12-5	.	TRBJ1-1	TRBD1	TGTGCTAGTGGTCCCGGGACAGGGAACACTGAAGCTTTCTTT	CASGPGTGNTEAFF
TRBV6-6	.	TRBJ1-2	.	TGTGCCAGCAGTCGGACAGAAACTAACTATGGCTACACCTTC	CASSRTETNYGYTF
TRBV2	.	TRBJ1-5	.	TGTGCCAGCGCGAGGGAGCGTAGCAATCAGCCCCAGCATTTT	CASARERSNQPQHF
TRBV4-1	.	TRBJ2-7	TRBD1	TGCGCCAGCAGCCCCTCCCACAGGGGCGCCTTCGAGCAGTACTTC	CASSPSHRGAFEQYF
TRBV18	.	TRBJ1-2	.	TGTGCCAGCTCACCAGAGGCAGGGCACCCTAACTATGGCTACACCTTC	CASSPEAGHPNYGYTF
TRBV11-2	.	TRBJ2-1	.	TGTGCCAGCAGCTTCGCAGAGGGGCAGTTCTTC	CASSFAEGQFF
TRBV28	.	TRBJ1-2	.	TGTGCCAGCAGTTTAGTTAAAGGGACTAGCTTCTCAAAGGGCTACACCTTC	CASSLVKGTSFSKGYTF
TRBV19	.	TRBJ2-5	.	TGTGCCAGTAGTACCAGACAAGAGACCCAGTACTTC	CASSTRQETQYF
TRBV6-5	.	TRBJ2-1	TRBD1	TGTGCCAGCAGTTACCACAGGGGCTACGAGCAGTTCTTC	CASSYHRGYEQFF
TRBV9	once	TRBJ1-1	.	TGTGCCAGCAGCCCCCGGGCTGGGGGCTTGGACACTGAAGCTTTCTTT	CASSPRAGGLDTEAFF
TRBV19	.	TRBJ1-1	.	TGTGCCAGTACCGACGTTCGGGGGAACACTGAAGCTTTCTTT	CASTDVRGNTEAFF
TRBV27	.	TRBJ1-6	.	TGTGCCAGCAGTTTATTTGAGGAACTAAATTCACCCCTCCACTTT	CASSLFEELNSPLHF
TRBV7-2	.	TRBJ1-2	TRBD1	TGTGCCAGCAGCTTAGTGGGAACGGGACAGGGACATGGCTACACCTTC	CASSLVGTGQGHGYTF
TRBV7-6	.	TRBJ1-1	.	TGTGCCAGCAGCCAAGGGGACACTGAAGCTTTCTTT	CASSQGDTEAFF
TRBV5-1	.	TRBJ2-1	TRBD2	TGCGCCAGCAGCGTCAGCGGGAGAAAGGATGAGCAGTTCTTC	CASSVSGRKDEQFF
TRBV2	.	TRBJ1-2	.	TGTGCCAGCGGGGAACGGGGGGCGGGCTATGGCTACACCTTC	CASGERGAGYGYTF
TRBV7-2	.	TRBJ2-1	.	TGTGCCAGCAGCTTGCAGGGCCCTGAGCAGTTCTTC	CASSLQGPEQFF
TRBV4-2	.	TRBJ2-7	TRBD2	TGTGCCAGCAGCCAAGATTATAGCGGGAACACCTACGAGCAGTACTTC	CASSQDYSGNTYEQYF